Shown below are 10 T cell receptor beta chains from a single sample sequenced in a study of vaccination and CD4 T cells after COVID-19. The Oncomine TCR Beta short-read assay was what sequenced the DNA obtained from cultured CD4+ T cells. Genomic DNA from cultured CD4+ T cells was extracted. TCRdb called the PCR reads again in MiXCR, with one record for every CDR3 protein. Of about 7,800 distinct CDR3 sequences in the sample, 41% are singletons; the top ten hold 30% to 35%. As for treatment: approximately nine-day PBMC culture with coronavirus spike peptide pools or control peptides (ViraFEST assay). The collection of CD4+ T cells from the unexposed donor took place before the COVID-19 pandemic (2011-2018). Their antigens remain unidentified. Sample: CD4+ T cells from blood, cultured in vitro. Source of these receptors: a human donor in good health.

The gene calls are TRBV20-1 and TRBJ2-5; a possible D gene is TRBD2 (5 bases). CDR1 DFQATT and CDR2 SNEGSKA come from the germline V gene (reference sequence). Trimming cost V 0 bases and J 4 bases, with 12 bases left between them. The CDR3 has 14 residues. The CDR3 sequence is CSARDPAAGETQYF. CDR3 nucleotide sequence: TGCAGTGCTAGAGATCCAGCGGCCGGAGAGACCCAGTACTTC.

In its sample, this clonotype was seen a few times. CDR3 sequence reads: CASSLIDNQPQHF. In nucleotides, the CDR3 is TGTGCCAGCAGCTTAATAGATAATCAGCCCCAGCATTTT. The chain has TRBV7-2 and TRBJ1-5; D unclear. The CDR3 has 13 amino acids. CDR1 is SGHTA, CDR2 FQGNSA, per germline. V was clipped by 2 bases and J by 4 bases, with 6 bases between them.

The V call is TRBV20-1, the J call TRBJ2-5, with 11 nucleotides matching TRBD2. In germline, CDR1 is DFQATT, CDR2 SNEGSKA (reference sequence). CDR3 length: 18 residues. The junction had 10 bases not matched to a gene; V was cut back by 0 bases and J by 1 base. Written as DNA, the CDR3 is TGCAGTGCTAGAGATCCCCTAGCGGGAGGTCAAACCCAAGAGACCCAGTACTTC. Translated, it gives CSARDPLAGGQTQETQYF.

The chain links TRBV24-1 to TRBJ2-5, with 10 nucleotides matching TRBD2. This CDR3 has 14 amino acids. Per germline, CDR1 KGHDR and CDR2 SFDVKD. J was trimmed by 5 bases and V by 5 bases; bases with no gene match: 4. DNA of the CDR3: TGTGCCACCAGTGGGGTAGCGGGAGGCGAGACCCAGTACTTC. Translating it yields CATSGVAGGETQYF.

The rearrangement links TRBV7-2 to TRBJ2-7; D might be TRBD2 (6 bases). Germline V gene lookup returns CDR1 SGHTA and CDR2 FQGNSA. Trimming stripped 2 bases from V and 11 bases from J, with 16 bases between. The CDR3 sequence is 13 residues long. The CDR3 is CASSLSWRAVEYF. The DNA of the CDR3 is TGTGCCAGCAGCTTATCATGGAGGGCAGTTGAGTACTTC.

This clonotype appeared a few times. The chain combines TRBV27 with TRBJ2-2, with TRBD2 identical over 14 bases. Germline lookup yields CDR1 MNHEY and CDR2 SMNVEV (reference sequence). V shed 5 bases, J shed 2 bases, and the junction held 10 bases outside the gene matches. CDR3 size: 19 residues. CDR3 loop: CASSLKGLAGVRNTGELFF. The CDR3 DNA sequence: TGTGCCAGCAGTCTAAAGGGACTAGCGGGAGTTCGAAACACCGGGGAGCTGTTTTTT.

Only a few counts were recorded for this clonotype. The genes are TRBV7-2 and TRBJ2-1; TRBD1 or TRBD2 may be the D gene (6 bases each). Germline lookup yields CDR1 SGHTA and CDR2 FQGNSA. V lost 5 bases and J 0 bases, leaving 14 bases between the germline ends. This CDR3 comprises 16 residues. The CDR3 here is CASSRGRVSSYNEQFF. The CDR3 DNA reads TGTGCCAGCAGCCGGGGGCGGGTTAGCTCCTACAATGAGCAGTTCTTC.

The chain carries TRBV20-1 and TRBJ2-2, with TRBD2 as a possible D gene (5 bases). The V gene lost 0 bases and the J gene lost 3 bases, with 11 bases spanning the gap. CDR3 length: 15 amino acids. Germline values: CDR1 DFQATT, CDR2 SNEGSKA (reference sequence). The CDR3 region is CSARDSGLDTGELFF. In nucleotides, the CDR3 is TGCAGTGCTAGAGATTCCGGACTGGACACCGGGGAGCTGTTTTTT.

This clonotype was found a few times. The chain carries TRBV7-3 and TRBJ2-3; 7 bases are shared with TRBD2. The CDR3 sequence is 15 residues long. Germline-derived CDR1 and CDR2 are SGHTA and FQGTGA. V trimming: 3 bases; J trimming: 6 bases; junction bases outside the gene matches: 9. The CDR3 loop reads CASSLGGTVKDTQYF. The CDR3 nucleotides are TGTGCCAGCAGCTTGGGGGGGACTGTTAAGGATACGCAGTATTTT.

The chain links TRBV7-2 to TRBJ1-2; D is possibly TRBD1 (6 bases). The V end was cut by 1 base, the J end by 6 bases, with 9 bases between. Looked up from germline, CDR1 is SGHTA and CDR2 is FQGNSA. This CDR3 contains 13 residues. CDR3 sequence reads: CASSLGGGDGYTF. The CDR3 region has the DNA TGTGCCAGCAGCTTAGGAGGGGGGGATGGCTACACCTTC. The full variable domain, with the rest looked up from reference TRBV7-2 and TRBJ1-2, is GAGVSQSPSNKVTEKGKDVELRCDPISGHTALYWYRQSLGQGLEFLIYFQGNSAPDKSGLPSDRFSAERTGGSVSTLTIQRTQQEDSAVYLCASSLGGGDGYTFGSGTRLTVV.